Below, 15 T cell receptor beta chains from the same sample are listed, as sequenced in a study of memory CD4+ T cells and cytomegalovirus serostatus (dated 2019 in TCRdb). A FACSAria II was used to sort memory CD4+ T cells, defined as single viable CD3+CD4+CD8-CD45RO+ cells. Library creation used the immunoSEQ multiplex PCR assay. TCRdb holds this immuneACCESS table with in-frame rearrangements only. Some clones are missing; in checked studies, unresolved V genes explain under half, and the rest has no known cause. The sample contains approximately 92,000 clones, 80% of them found a single time. Less than 4% of the sample belongs to the ten largest clones. The sequenced material came from memory CD4+ T cells from blood. These receptor sequences come from an adult in good health and CMV-seropositive.

The chain joins TRBV5-4 to TRBJ2-5; D is unresolved. Trimming took off 4 bases at V and 5 bases at J, with 15 bases between the two ends. CDR1 SGHNT and CDR2 YYREEE come from the germline V gene (reference sequence). The CDR3 covers 14 residues. The CDR3 protein is CASSPPDPGETQYF. CDR3 nucleotide sequence: TGTGCCAGCAGCCCACCAGACCCGGGCGAGACCCAGTACTTC.

J is TRBJ2-3 and V is TRBV7-6, with D possibly being TRBD2 (6 bases). The length of the CDR3 is 17 residues. CDR1 is SGHVS and CDR2 is FNYEAQ in the germline V gene. Trimming removed 1 base from V and 5 bases from J, with 19 bases in between. CDR3 protein: CASSLVGRGAGGDTQYF. The CDR3 region has the DNA TGTGCCAGCAGCTTAGTCGGGCGGGGAGCCGGTGGAGATACGCAGTATTTT.

The V call is TRBV7-8, the J call TRBJ2-7; D tentatively reads TRBD1 or TRBD2 (5 bases each). Germline V gene sequence: CDR1 SGHVS, CDR2 FQNEAQ. The germline V and J ends were trimmed by 6 bases and 3 bases, with 12 bases remaining between them. This CDR3 is 13 amino acids long. DNA for the CDR3: TGTGCCAGCAGTCGGGGCAGTTTCTACGAGCAGTACTTC. It specifies CASSRGSFYEQYF.

This clone has more than one count but fewer than ten. This chain uses TRBV7-2 with TRBJ1-1; no clear D gene. Trimming shortened V by 5 bases and J by 0 bases, and 7 bases separated the two germline ends. The CDR3 spans 13 residues. Germline values: CDR1 SGHTA, CDR2 FQGNSA. CDR3 coding DNA: TGTGCCAGCAGCGTCGATATGAACACTGAAGCTTTCTTT. It encodes CASSVDMNTEAFF.

The V gene is TRBV28, the J gene TRBJ1-3; D not certain. The CDR3 totals 16 residues. The V gene lost 2 bases and the J gene lost 0 bases, with 11 bases spanning the gap. Germline V gene sequence: CDR1 MDHEN, CDR2 SYDVKM. This CDR3 is CASSLAGAISGNTIYF. The CDR3 DNA reads TGTGCCAGCAGTTTAGCCGGCGCGATCTCTGGAAACACCATATATTTT.

Details on this clone: Sequence at one end of the junction differs from germline and may be a read error. The rearrangement joins TRBV27 to TRBJ2-7, with D hard to call. The CDR3 contains 11 residues. CDR1 is MNHEY and CDR2 is SMNVEV in the germline V gene (reference sequence). The CDR3 here is CASLGLGEQYF. CDR3 in DNA: TGCGCCTCGCTGGGGTTAGGCGAGCAGTACTTC.

The chain employs TRBV6-1 and TRBJ2-1; TRBD2 might be the D (6 bases). The germline CDR1 and CDR2 sequences are MNHNS and SASEGT. The length of the CDR3 is 15 residues. V lost 6 bases, J lost 0 bases, and 12 bases lay in between. CDR3 residues: CASSGLASSYNEQFF. DNA of the CDR3: TGTGCCAGCAGCGGGCTAGCGAGCTCCTACAATGAGCAGTTCTTC.

V and J are TRBV30 and TRBJ1-4; tentatively, D is TRBD1 (5 bases). The CDR3 is 13 residues long. Looked up from germline, CDR1 is GTSNPN and CDR2 is SVGIG (reference sequence). In DNA form, the CDR3 reads TGTGCTGCCACAGACGGGGGAAATGAAAAACTGTTTTTT. Its translation: CAATDGGNEKLFF.

This clone has only a few counts. The chain carries TRBV7-9 and TRBJ1-3, with no clear D. This CDR3 has 15 residues. The V end was cut by 1 base, the J end by 0 bases, with 7 bases between. CDR1 and CDR2 (germline): SEHNR, FQNEAQ (reference sequence). The CDR3 protein is CASSLETTSGNTIYF. The CDR3 DNA reads TGTGCCAGCAGCTTAGAGACTACCTCTGGAAACACCATATATTTT.

V is TRBV7-3 and J is TRBJ2-1; D is unresolved. The CDR3 covers 15 residues. The ends were cut back, 2 bases at V and 1 base at J, with 9 bases in the middle. Germline CDR1 reads SGHTA; CDR2 reads FQGTGA. The CDR3 reads CASSLGTGSYNEQFF. The CDR3, as DNA: TGTGCCAGCAGCTTAGGAACTGGTTCCTACAATGAGCAGTTCTTC.

This clone showed up just a few times. The chain joins TRBV2 to TRBJ1-2; D is unresolved. The germline CDR1 and CDR2 sequences are SNHLY and FYNNEI. This CDR3 is built from 11 residues. V was pared by 5 bases and J by 12 bases, with 13 bases between. CDR3 residues: CASSIGQSNTF. CDR3 nucleotides: TGTGCCAGCAGTATCGGGCAGTCGAACACCTTC.

The chain recombines TRBV7-2 with TRBJ2-5, with D unresolved. Germline V gene lookup returns CDR1 SGHTA and CDR2 FQGNSA. The CDR3 covers 12 residues. The V and J ends lost 2 bases and 4 bases respectively, with 5 bases between them. The CDR3 DNA reads TGTGCCAGCAGCTTAAGGCGAGAGACCCAGTACTTC. As protein: CASSLRRETQYF.

This clone was observed a few times. V and J are TRBV7-8 and TRBJ2-7; 7 bases fit TRBD2. Trimming took 3 bases from V and 2 from J; bases not matched to a gene: 4. The V gene's germline CDR1 is SGHVS and CDR2 FQNEAQ. This CDR3 is built from 14 residues. CDR3 residues: CASSLKRGPYEQYF. The CDR3 bases are TGTGCCAGCAGCTTGAAGCGGGGACCCTACGAGCAGTACTTC.

The rearrangement joins TRBV11-2 to TRBJ2-7; weak D call: TRBD1 (5 bases). The CDR3 sequence is 13 residues long. The V gene lost 0 bases and the J gene lost 6 bases, with 9 bases spanning the gap. The germline V gene has CDR1 SGHAT and CDR2 FQNNGV. The CDR3 DNA is TGTGCCAGCAGCTTAGATCGGCAGGGCGAGCAGTACTTC. Translation gives CASSLDRQGEQYF.

This CDR3 is CASSLQYGQETQYF. The CDR3 DNA reads TGCGCCAGCAGCTTACAGTACGGACAAGAGACCCAGTACTTC. The genes are TRBV5-1 and TRBJ2-5; D unclear. This CDR3 region has 14 residues. Trimming pared 2 bases from V and 2 bases from J, leaving 10 bases between. Germline CDR1 is SGHRS and CDR2 is YFSETQ. The variable domain in full, completed from reference TRBV5-1 and TRBJ2-5, reads KAGVTQTPRYLIKTRGQQVTLSCSPISGHRSVSWYQQTPGQGLQFLFEYFSETQRNKGNFPGRFSGRQFSNSRSEMNVSTLELGDSALYLCASSLQYGQETQYFGPGTRLLVL.